This T cell receptor (beta chain) was identified in a study of CD8 T cells in ankylosing spondylitis. General study results and limits: Ankylosing spondylitis blood appeared to be characterized by a TCR beta motif of under 10 highly homologous variants. Reactive arthritis synovial fluid and blood previously showed some of these motif variants. The study looked at matched synovial fluid samples from ankylosing spondylitis patients. Disease-linked clones were reported to be significantly enriched there.

This clonotype was counted ten times or more. The antigen is not known. Trimming left V 0 bases short and J 7 bases short, with 8 bases between. The CDR3 covers 13 residues. Germline V CDR1 and CDR2: SGDLS, YYNGEE. TCRdb used MiXCR to reprocess the 5' RACE reads, holding one entry per CDR3 protein. The repertoire holds some 330,000 distinct CDR3 sequences, with less than 10% as singletons. This chain links TRBV9 with TRBJ1-5; D gene uncertain. This sequence originates from a male donor with ankylosing spondylitis. The sequenced material came from blood, either unsorted or a sorted T cell fraction (not recorded which). The CDR3 coding sequence is TGTGCCAGCAGCGTAGGGGGTACGCAGCCCCAGCATTTT. Translating it yields CASSVGGTQPQHF.